This T cell receptor (beta chain) was sequenced in a study of T cells in Graves' hyperthyroidism and ophthalmopathy. The study's findings and limits: Ophthalmopathy, which appeared later, was predicted by the model a median about 6 months before onset. In the analysis, a 13 V-J model separated ophthalmopathy from stable hyperthyroidism.

Stable disease denoted Graves' hyperthyroidism without ophthalmopathy progression within 18 months. V shed 6 bases, J shed 7 bases, and the junction held 6 bases outside the gene matches. The CDR3 extends over 14 amino acids. Germline-derived CDR1 and CDR2 are KGHDR and SFDVKD. Using RNA transcripts as the source, TCR beta CDR3 regions were amplified. The primer set for the first-round RT-PCR of the TCR CDR3 was HTBI. TCRdb used MiXCR to reprocess the multiplex PCR reads, holding one entry per CDR3 protein. The sample includes about 200,000 distinct CDR3 sequences, 17% of them seen just once. This clonotype was detected many times. Its antigen is not known.

The clonotype originates from a woman between 50 and 59 years old with Graves' hyperthyroidism. Specimen: blood. The chain combines TRBV24-1 with TRBJ2-1; 9 positions match TRBD2. Here the CDR3 reads CATSRSGRSNEQFF. The DNA of the CDR3 is TGTGCCACCAGTAGGAGCGGGAGGTCTAATGAGCAGTTCTTC.